The 25 T cell receptor beta chains given below trace back to one sample, sequenced in a study of CD8 T cells in Susac syndrome. RNA, at about 0.45 to 1 ug, was reverse transcribed with random hexamers. TCRdb recomputed calls from the immunoSEQ multiplex PCR reads with MiXCR, one row per CDR3 protein. The sample yields tens of thousands of distinct CDR3 sequences, approximately 94% seen once. Sequenced input: CD8+ T cells from PBMCs. The source is a human donor in good health.

V usage is TRBV14 and J usage is TRBJ2-3; 8 nucleotides line up with TRBD1. V shed 4 bases and J 10 bases; nucleotides not matched to a gene: 10. The V gene's germline CDR1 is SGHDN and CDR2 FVKESK. CDR3 length: 14 residues. Written as DNA, the CDR3 is TGTGCCAGCAGCCCAACTACAGGGGGTAGGCCGCAGTATTTT. Encoded protein: CASSPTTGGRPQYF.

Only one count was recorded for this clonotype. The V and J genes are TRBV9 and TRBJ2-7; 8 bases align to TRBD1. CDR3 length: 14 amino acids. The V and J ends lost 3 bases and 1 base, in that order; junction bases with no gene match: 3. The germline CDR1 and CDR2 sequences are SGDLS and YYNGEE. The CDR3 coding sequence is TGTGCCAGCAGCGAGGGGACAGGTTCCTACGAGCAGTACTTC. Its translation is CASSEGTGSYEQYF.

V is TRBV5-1 and J is TRBJ2-1; tentatively, D is TRBD2 (7 bases). Germline V CDR1 and CDR2: SGHRS, YFSETQ. Trimming stripped 2 bases from V and 5 bases from J, with 11 bases between. CDR3 length equals 14 residues. This CDR3 is CASSFPRGHNEQFF. CDR3 nucleotide sequence: TGCGCCAGCAGCTTCCCGCGGGGGCACAATGAGCAGTTCTTC.

The chain uses TRBV5-1 and TRBJ2-1; D may be TRBD2 (6 bases). This CDR3 region has 15 residues. Germline lookup yields CDR1 SGHRS and CDR2 YFSETQ. The germline V and J ends were trimmed by 5 bases and 4 bases, with 16 bases remaining between them. The CDR3 DNA sequence: TGCGCCAGCAGGGAGGGTGGGCCCATATACAATGAGCAGTTCTTC. Translated, it gives CASREGGPIYNEQFF. Full variable domain (missing parts from reference TRBV5-1 and TRBJ2-1): KAGVTQTPRYLIKTRGQQVTLSCSPISGHRSVSWYQQTPGQGLQFLFEYFSETQRNKGNFPGRFSGRQFSNSRSEMNVSTLELGDSALYLCASREGGPIYNEQFFGPGTRLTVL.

V usage is TRBV28 and J usage is TRBJ2-7; 12 nucleotides line up with TRBD1. V shed 5 bases and J 4 bases; nucleotides not matched to a gene: 12. CDR3 length: 17 amino acids. Germline V gives CDR1 MDHEN, CDR2 SYDVKM. This CDR3 reads CASSRRDRGPRGYEQYV. The DNA of the CDR3 is TGTGCCAGCAGTCGCCGGGACAGGGGGCCTAGAGGATACGAGCAGTACGTC.

The chain uses TRBV20-1 and TRBJ2-1, with 11 bases aligning to TRBD1. V lost 0 bases and J lost 6; bases outside the gene matches: 16. Germline values: CDR1 DFQATT, CDR2 SNEGSKA (reference sequence). The CDR3 runs to 19 residues. The CDR3 nucleotides are TGCAGTGCTAGAGATAGAAATGCGGGACAGGGGGTCCTAGGCAATGAGCAGTTCTTC. This codes for CSARDRNAGQGVLGNEQFF.

The gene calls are TRBV4-1 and TRBJ1-2, with a weak D call TRBD1 (5 bases). The CDR3 contains 12 residues. CDR1 and CDR2 from the germline V gene are MGHRA and YSYEKL. Trimming shortened V by 9 bases and J by 4 bases, and 12 bases separated the two germline ends. CDR3 protein: CASWDGLYGYTF. The CDR3 DNA is TGCGCCAGTTGGGACGGCCTCTATGGCTACACCTTC.

CDR3 sequence reads: CAQPQQDNTGELFF. The CDR3 nucleotides are TGTGCCCAACCTCAACAGGACAACACCGGGGAGCTGTTTTTT. The rearrangement links TRBV7-9 to TRBJ2-2, with a weak D call TRBD1 (5 bases). CDR3 size: 14 residues. The V end lost 11 bases, the J end lost 2 bases, and 15 bases lay between the germline ends. Germline loops: CDR1 SEHNR, CDR2 FQNEAQ (reference sequence).

The rearrangement links TRBV5-1 to TRBJ2-7; TRBD1 agrees at 8 bases. Germline V gene data show CDR1 as SGHRS and CDR2 as YFSETQ. The CDR3 has 14 residues. Trimming took 0 bases from V and 5 from J; bases not matched to a gene: 4. The CDR3 nucleotides read TGCGCCAGCAGCTTGGGGACAGGGATCGACGAGCAGTACGTC. It translates to CASSLGTGIDEQYV.

The rearrangement uses TRBV19 and TRBJ1-1; 7 bases are a match to TRBD1. Germline lookup yields CDR1 LNHDA and CDR2 SQIVND (reference sequence). This CDR3 has 14 amino acids. V shed 5 bases, J shed 3 bases, and the junction held 6 bases outside the gene matches. CDR3 nucleotide sequence: TGTGCCAGTAGTTTGGGACAGAGCTACACTGAAGCTTTCTTT. It yields the protein CASSLGQSYTEAFF.

The chain has TRBV13 and TRBJ2-7; 9 nucleotides line up with TRBD2. This CDR3 comprises 17 residues. Germline V gives CDR1 PRHDT, CDR2 FYEKMQ (reference sequence). With 5 bases clipped from V and 1 base from J, the junction kept 12 bases outside the gene matches. CDR3 protein: CASSPEGAGGPSYEQYF. In DNA, the CDR3 is TGTGCCAGCAGCCCGGAAGGGGCGGGGGGGCCGTCCTACGAGCAGTACTTC.

This clonotype appeared a few times. The V gene is TRBV19, the J gene TRBJ2-1; D call uncertain. Between the trimmed V and J ends, which lost 1 base and 3 bases, there was a span of 7 bases. The germline CDR1 and CDR2 sequences are LNHDA and SQIVND (reference sequence). The length of the CDR3 is 14 residues. The CDR3 sequence: CASSIGGDYNEQFF. The CDR3 DNA reads as TGTGCCAGTAGTATAGGCGGCGACTACAATGAGCAGTTCTTC. Combining the CDR3 with reference TRBV19 and TRBJ2-1 gives the whole variable domain DGGITQSPKYLFRKEGQNVTLSCEQNLNHDAMYWYRQDPGQGLRLIYYSQIVNDFQKGDIAEGYSVSREKKESFPLTVTSAQKNPTAFYLCASSIGGDYNEQFFGPGTRLTVL.

The table lists this clonotype with a count of one. V usage is TRBV7-3 and J usage is TRBJ2-3; 8 bases agree with TRBD2. Germline V lookup: CDR1 SGHTA, CDR2 FQGTGA. CDR3 size: 15 residues. V lost 5 bases, J lost 4 bases, and 8 bases stayed unmatched. For the CDR3, the DNA is TGTGCCAGCAGCCAAGGGAGAGCGGGGGCAGATACGCAGTATTTT. It specifies CASSQGRAGADTQYF.

Points on this clonotype: At one of its ends the junction is not consistent with the germline gene, which may arise from a read error. The chain uses TRBV7-7 and TRBJ2-3; perhaps TRBD2 as D (5 bases). There are 15 residues in the CDR3. Germline V gives CDR1 SSHAT, CDR2 FNYEAQ (reference sequence). In DNA, the CDR3 is TGTGCTAGCAGCGATAGTCGGTATTCGGGGGATACGCAGTATTTT. Encoded protein: CASSDSRYSGDTQYF.

The V and J genes are TRBV5-1 and TRBJ1-2; D gene ambiguous. The V gene lost 5 bases and the J gene lost 5 bases, with 13 bases spanning the gap. The length of the CDR3 is 13 residues. From germline, CDR1 is SGHRS and CDR2 YFSETQ. In DNA, the CDR3 is TGCGCCAGCAGTCCCGTTGTATCGTATGGCTACACCTTC. Encoded protein: CASSPVVSYGYTF. Variable domain in full (rest from reference TRBV5-1 and TRBJ1-2): KAGVTQTPRYLIKTRGQQVTLSCSPISGHRSVSWYQQTPGQGLQFLFEYFSETQRNKGNFPGRFSGRQFSNSRSEMNVSTLELGDSALYLCASSPVVSYGYTFGSGTRLTVV.

This clonotype was seen a single time. This chain uses TRBV9 with TRBJ1-1, with D possibly matching TRBD1 (5 bases). Germline CDR1 SGDLS, CDR2 YYNGEE. Trimming pared 3 bases from V and 5 bases from J, leaving 8 bases between. This CDR3 spans 12 amino acids. The DNA for the CDR3 is TGTGCCAGCAGCGCCGGGGGTACTGAAGCTTTCTTT. Translated: CASSAGGTEAFF.

This rearrangement joins TRBV11-2 to TRBJ2-6; perhaps TRBD1 as D (6 bases). Germline lookup yields CDR1 SGHAT and CDR2 FQNNGV. CDR3 length: 20 amino acids. Trimming took off 0 bases at V and 0 bases at J, with 18 bases between the two ends. The CDR3 spells CASSLDGQYFARSGANVLTF. The CDR3 DNA reads TGTGCCAGCAGCTTAGACGGACAGTACTTCGCTCGCTCTGGGGCCAACGTCCTGACTTTC.

This clonotype was detected only once. V is TRBV7-9 and J is TRBJ2-4; D remains unclear. Germline CDR1 is SEHNR and CDR2 is FQNEAQ (reference sequence). The V and J ends lost 5 bases and 5 bases respectively, with 25 bases between them. The CDR3 extends over 18 amino acids. CDR3 sequence reads: CASSPRSPTAAPQNIQYF. CDR3 nucleotide sequence: TGTGCCAGCAGCCCTAGAAGCCCCACCGCGGCCCCCCAAAACATTCAGTACTTC.

This clonotype was observed once. V is TRBV28 and J is TRBJ2-1, with no clear D. The length of the CDR3 is 12 residues. Germline-derived CDR1 and CDR2 are MDHEN and SYDVKM. Trimming pared 3 bases from V and 8 bases from J, leaving 8 bases between. The CDR3, as DNA: TGTGCCAGCAGTTTCTTGGCAGATGAGCAGTTCTTC. The encoded protein is CASSFLADEQFF.

The J gene is TRBJ2-1, the V gene TRBV20-1; no definite D call. V was trimmed by 0 bases and J by 4 bases, leaving 13 bases between them. Germline loops: CDR1 DFQATT, CDR2 SNEGSKA (reference sequence). This CDR3 spans 15 amino acids. Here the CDR3 reads CSARDLFAGYNEQFF. The DNA for the CDR3 is TGCAGTGCTAGAGATTTATTTGCCGGATACAATGAGCAGTTCTTC.

The chain is built from TRBV6-6 and TRBJ1-2, with a tentative D call TRBD1 (6 bases). Germline assignment: CDR1 MNHNY and CDR2 SVGAGI (reference sequence). V lost 5 bases to trimming and J lost 8 bases, with 15 bases between them. This CDR3 spans 13 amino acids. The CDR3 region is CASSQQGRDGYTF. CDR3 nucleotides: TGTGCCAGCAGTCAACAGGGTCGAGACGGCTACACCTTC.

This chain joins TRBV6-5 and TRBJ2-5; D is undetermined. The CDR3 spans 14 residues. Germline lookup yields CDR1 MNHEY and CDR2 SVGAGI. Trimming cost V 6 bases and J 5 bases, with 16 bases left between them. The CDR3 bases are TGTGCCAGCAGCGCCGCCGATCGTAGGGAGACCCAGTACTTC. It translates to CASSAADRRETQYF.

Only one count was recorded for this clonotype. The chain uses TRBV27 and TRBJ2-7; 9 nucleotides match TRBD2. This CDR3 is built from 16 residues. V lost 5 bases to trimming and J lost 3 bases; unmatched junction nucleotides: 11. Germline CDR1 reads MNHEY; CDR2 reads SMNVEV (reference sequence). In DNA, the CDR3 is TGTGCCAGCAGTCCACTGAGCGGGGGGTTCTACTACGAGCAGTACTTC. As protein: CASSPLSGGFYYEQYF.

The chain uses TRBV5-1 and TRBJ2-7, with TRBD2 matching 8 bases. CDR3 size: 15 residues. V lost 5 bases, J lost 2 bases, and 9 bases stayed unmatched. Germline assignment: CDR1 SGHRS and CDR2 YFSETQ. The CDR3 is CASREGLGQAYEQYV. In nucleotides, the CDR3 is TGCGCCAGCAGGGAGGGACTAGGCCAAGCCTACGAGCAGTACGTC.

The chain combines TRBV27 with TRBJ1-2; tentatively, D is TRBD1 (5 bases). This CDR3 comprises 13 residues. Germline CDR1 MNHEY, CDR2 SMNVEV (reference sequence). V was clipped by 6 bases and J by 4 bases, with 12 bases between them. The CDR3 nucleotides read TGTGCCAGCAGCACGGACACGACCTATGGCTACACCTTC. This sequence encodes CASSTDTTYGYTF.